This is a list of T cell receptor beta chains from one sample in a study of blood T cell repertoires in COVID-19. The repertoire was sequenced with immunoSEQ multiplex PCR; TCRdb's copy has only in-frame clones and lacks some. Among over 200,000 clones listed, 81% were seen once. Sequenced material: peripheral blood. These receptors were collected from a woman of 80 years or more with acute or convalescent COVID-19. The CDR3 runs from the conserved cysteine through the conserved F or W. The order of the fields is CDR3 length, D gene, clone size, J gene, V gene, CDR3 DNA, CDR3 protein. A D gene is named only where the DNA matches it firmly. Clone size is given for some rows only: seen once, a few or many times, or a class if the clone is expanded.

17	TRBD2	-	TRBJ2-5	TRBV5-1	TGCGCCAGCAGCTTGACGGGAGGGCATCTCTTCGGGGAGACCCAGTACTTC	CASSLTGGHLFGETQYF
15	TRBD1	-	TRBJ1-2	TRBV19	TGTGCCAGCTGGGACAGGGGGCTACAGGACTATGGCTACACCTTC	CASWDRGLQDYGYTF
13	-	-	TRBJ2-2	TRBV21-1	TGTGCCACCTGGGACAGGGCTGGCCGGGGAGCTGTTTTT	CATWDRAGRGAVF
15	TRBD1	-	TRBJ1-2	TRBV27	TGTGCCAGCAGTAAATCCGGGACAGCTCTATCTGGCTACACCTTC	CASSKSGTALSGYTF
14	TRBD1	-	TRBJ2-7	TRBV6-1	TGTGCCAGCAGTGAAAGGGGACAGATCTACGAGCAGTACTTC	CASSERGQIYEQYF
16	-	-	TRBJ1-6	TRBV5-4	TGTGCCAGCAGCTTGGGGGCGACGGAAAATAATTCACCCCTCCACTTT	CASSLGATENNSPLHF
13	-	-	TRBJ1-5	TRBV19	TGTGCCAGTAAGGGGCCTACAAATCAGCCCCAGCATTTT	CASKGPTNQPQHF
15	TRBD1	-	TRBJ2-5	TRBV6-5	TGTGCCAGCAGTTACTCGGCAGGGGGCGCGGAGACCCAGTACTTC	CASSYSAGGAETQYF
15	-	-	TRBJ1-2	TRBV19	TGTGCCAGTAGTTGGGGAGAACGGAACAACTATGGCTACACCTTC	CASSWGERNNYGYTF
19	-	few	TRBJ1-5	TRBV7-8	TGTGCCAGCAGCTTATGGCCCCAGGGTGCCCAAAAAACACATCAGCCCCAGCATTTT	CASSLWPQGAQKTHQPQHF
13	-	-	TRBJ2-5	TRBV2	TGTGCCAGCAGTGAATTGTCGGAAGAGACCCAGTACTTC	CASSELSEETQYF
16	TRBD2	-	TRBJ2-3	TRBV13	TGTGCCAGCAGCCCCCGAGCGGGGGGGTCGGGAGATACGCAGTATTTT	CASSPRAGGSGDTQYF
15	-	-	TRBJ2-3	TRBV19	TGTGCCAGTAGTCCCCTGGGGAGCCTCACAGATACGCAGTATTTT	CASSPLGSLTDTQYF
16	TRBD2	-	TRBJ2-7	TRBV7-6	TGTGCCAGCAGCCCGGGACTAGCGGGAGGTTCCTACGAGCAGTACTTC	CASSPGLAGGSYEQYF
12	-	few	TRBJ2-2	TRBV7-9	TGTGCCAGCAGCTTCCCGACCGGGGAGCTGTTTTTT	CASSFPTGELFF
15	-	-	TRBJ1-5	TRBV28	TGTGCCAGCAGTTTAAGAAGTGGACAGTCGCAGCCCCAGCATTTT	CASSLRSGQSQPQHF
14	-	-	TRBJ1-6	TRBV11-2	TGTGCCAGCAGCTGGGGCCAGGGGAATTCACCCCTCCACTTT	CASSWGQGNSPLHF
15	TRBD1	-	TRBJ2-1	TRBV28	TGTGCCAGCAGACCAGACAGGGGGCTCTACAATGAGCAGTTCTTC	CASRPDRGLYNEQFF
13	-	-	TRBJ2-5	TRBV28	TGTGCCAGCAGTCTCGCCGGTTGGGAGACCCAGTACTTC	CASSLAGWETQYF
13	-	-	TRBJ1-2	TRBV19	TGTGCCAGTAGTATCCGCCAGAACTATGGCTACACCTTC	CASSIRQNYGYTF
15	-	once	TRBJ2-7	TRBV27	TGTGCCAGCAGTTTAAGCGGCAGCCCACCCTACGAGCAGTACTTC	CASSLSGSPPYEQYF
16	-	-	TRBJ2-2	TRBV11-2	TGTGCCAGCAGCCGTTCCGGGACTTACAACACCGGGGAGCTGTTTTTT	CASSRSGTYNTGELFF
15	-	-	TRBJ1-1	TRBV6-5	TGTGCCAGCCGACGCGGGCGGCGGGAGAACACTGAAGCTTTCTTT	CASRRGRRENTEAFF
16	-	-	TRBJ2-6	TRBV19	TGTGCCAGTAGTATATCACACCTCTCTGGGGCCAACGTCCTGACTTTC	CASSISHLSGANVLTF
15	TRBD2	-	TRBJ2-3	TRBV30	TGTGCCTGGAGCCCCGGCGGGAGAAAGACAGATACGCAGTATTTT	CAWSPGGRKTDTQYF
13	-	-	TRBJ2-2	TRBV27	TGTGCCAGCAGGTCGCCAGGCGCCGGGGAGCTGTTTTTT	CASRSPGAGELFF
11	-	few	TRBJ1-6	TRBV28	TGTGCCAGCACCTCCCTAGATAGGCTCCACTTT	CASTSLDRLHF
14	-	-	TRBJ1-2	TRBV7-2	TGTGCCAGCAGCTCTCCTGGGGGGAACTATGGCTACACCTTC	CASSSPGGNYGYTF
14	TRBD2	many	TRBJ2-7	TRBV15	TGTGCCACCAGCAAGGGACTAGCGGTGAAAGAGCAGTACTTC	CATSKGLAVKEQYF
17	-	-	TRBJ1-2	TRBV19	TGTGCCAGTACCGCCCAAGTGTACGGGGGAGCTAACTATGGCTACACCTTC	CASTAQVYGGANYGYTF
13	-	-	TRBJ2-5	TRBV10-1	TGCGCCAGCAGTGTAAGACCGGGAGAGACCCAGTACTTC	CASSVRPGETQYF
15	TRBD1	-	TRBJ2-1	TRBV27	TGTGCCAGCAGTTCTGGACAGGGTTCCTACAATGAGCAGTTCTTC	CASSSGQGSYNEQFF
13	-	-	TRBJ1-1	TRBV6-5	TGTGCCAGCAGACAAAACATGAACACTGAAGCTTTCTTT	CASRQNMNTEAFF
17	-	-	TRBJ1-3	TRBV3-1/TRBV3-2	TGTGCCAGCAGCCAAGAAAGGTGGCCTAGCTCTGGAAACACCATATATTTT	CASSQERWPSSGNTIYF
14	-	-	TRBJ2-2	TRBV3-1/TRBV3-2	TGTGCCAGCAGCCAAGCAGGGGCCACCGGGGAGCTGTTTTTT	CASSQAGATGELFF
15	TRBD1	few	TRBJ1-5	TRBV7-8	TGTGCCAGCAGCCTACCGGGACAGGGAGATCAGCCCCAGCATTTT	CASSLPGQGDQPQHF
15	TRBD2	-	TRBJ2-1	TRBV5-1	TGCGCCAGCAGTTCTAGCGGGAGCTCCTACAATGAGCAGTTCTTC	CASSSSGSSYNEQFF
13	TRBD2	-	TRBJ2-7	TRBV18	TGTGCCAGCTCAGCGACTAGCGGGGTCGAGCAGTACTTC	CASSATSGVEQYF
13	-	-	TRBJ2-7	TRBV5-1	TGCGCCAGCAGCTTGGCCGTATCTGTCGAGCAGTACTTC	CASSLAVSVEQYF
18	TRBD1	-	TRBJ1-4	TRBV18	TGTGCCAGCTCCCCTAAGATACAGGGGTCACCGGGGGATGAAAAACTGTTTTTT	CASSPKIQGSPGDEKLFF
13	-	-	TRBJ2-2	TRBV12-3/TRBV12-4	TGTGCCAGCAGGAGAGTAGCAGCCGGGGAGCTGTTTTTT	CASRRVAAGELFF
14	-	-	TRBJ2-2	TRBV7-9	TGTGCCAGCAGCTTATGGGGGGACACCGGGGAGCTGTTTTTT	CASSLWGDTGELFF
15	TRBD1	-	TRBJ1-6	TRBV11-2	TGTGCCAGCAGCTATCCAGGGGGCGCGGGTTCACCCCTCCACTTT	CASSYPGGAGSPLHF
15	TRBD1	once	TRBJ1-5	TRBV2	TGTGCCAGCACCACAGGACAGGCAGGCAATCAGCCCCAGCATTTT	CASTTGQAGNQPQHF
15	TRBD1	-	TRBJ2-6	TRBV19	TGTGCCAGTAGGAAAGACAGGGCCGGGGCCAACGTCCTGACTTTC	CASRKDRAGANVLTF
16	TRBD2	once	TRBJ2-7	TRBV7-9	TGTGCCAGCAGCTACGACGGGGGACTAGCTTCCTACGAGCAGTACTTC	CASSYDGGLASYEQYF
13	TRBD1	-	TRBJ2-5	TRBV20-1	TGCAGTGCTAGTACGACAGGGGAGGAGACCCAGTACTTC	CSASTTGEETQYF
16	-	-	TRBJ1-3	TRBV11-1	TGTGCCAGCAGGACTACAGGGATGGGCTCTGGAAACACCATATATTTT	CASRTTGMGSGNTIYF
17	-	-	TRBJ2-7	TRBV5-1	TGCGCCAGCAGCTTTTATACGGGGGAGCTCTTACCCTACGAGCAGTACTTC	CASSFYTGELLPYEQYF
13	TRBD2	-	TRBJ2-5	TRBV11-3	TGTGCCAGCTCCGACGGGAGGGCCGAGACCCAGTACTTC	CASSDGRAETQYF
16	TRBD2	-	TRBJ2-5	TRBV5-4	TGTGCCAGCAGCCCTGGGACTAGCCGGGCTGGTGAGACCCAGTACTTC	CASSPGTSRAGETQYF
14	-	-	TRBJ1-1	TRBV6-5	TGTGCCAGCATTACCGCAGGGGCTGGGACTGAAGCTTTCTTT	CASITAGAGTEAFF
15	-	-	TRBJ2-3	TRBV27	TGTGCCAGCAGTTCCCCCGGGACACCCACAGATACGCAGTATTTT	CASSSPGTPTDTQYF
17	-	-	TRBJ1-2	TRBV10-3	TGTGCCATCAGTGAGTTAGGACGGTCAGACAGTAACTATGGCTACACCTTC	CAISELGRSDSNYGYTF
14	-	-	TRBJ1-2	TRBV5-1	TGCGCCAGCAGCTTGGCCGGGGGGTCCTATGGCTACACCTTC	CASSLAGGSYGYTF
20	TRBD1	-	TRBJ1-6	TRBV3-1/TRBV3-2	TGTGCCAGCAGCCAAGGTTCCGGACAGGGGGTTCGCTCCTATAATTCACCCCTCCACTTT	CASSQGSGQGVRSYNSPLHF
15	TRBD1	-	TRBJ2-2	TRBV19	TGTGCCAGTATGATTAGAGGGGGCCTCACCGGGGAGCTGTTTTTT	CASMIRGGLTGELFF
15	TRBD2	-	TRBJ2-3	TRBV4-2	TGTGCCAGCAGCCTCGGGACTAGTAATGGAGATACGCAGTATTTT	CASSLGTSNGDTQYF
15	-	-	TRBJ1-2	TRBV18	TGTGCCAGCTCACCACTGAAGGACTTGTCTGATGGCTACACCTTC	CASSPLKDLSDGYTF
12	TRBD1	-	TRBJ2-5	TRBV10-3	TGTGCCATCAGAGGGGGCGAGGAGACCCAGTACTTC	CAIRGGEETQYF